These 22 T cell receptor beta chains originate from one sample sequenced in a study of cytomegalovirus exposure and HLA in healthy donors. The PCR had 60 Vbeta and 13 Jbeta primers. Profiling relied on immunoSEQ multiplex PCR, and the TCRdb table lists in-frame clones only, not all of them. The table has roughly 51,000 clones, roughly four fifths seen once; the top ten hold 2.5%. Sequenced material: PBMCs. All receptors derive from a boy younger than 18 in good health and CMV-seropositive.

This clone is a singleton in its sample. This chain connects TRBV7-9 to TRBJ2-3; 11 nucleotides align to TRBD1. This CDR3 spans 16 amino acids. With V trimmed by 2 bases and J by 4 bases, 5 bases remained unmatched. CDR1 is SEHNR, CDR2 FQNEAQ, per germline (reference sequence). DNA of the CDR3: TGTGCCAGCAGCTTAACCGGGACAGGGGGATCAGATACGCAGTATTTT. Translated: CASSLTGTGGSDTQYF.

This sequence joins TRBV15 and TRBJ1-6; 8 nucleotides line up with TRBD1. The CDR3 runs 14 residues. V was clipped by 7 bases and J by 5 bases; unmatched bases: 4. Germline CDR1 is LNHNV and CDR2 is YYDKDF (reference sequence). CDR3 sequence reads: CATKGTGHNSPLHF. CDR3 in DNA: TGTGCCACCAAGGGGACAGGACATAATTCACCCCTCCACTTT. Full variable domain (remainder filled in from reference TRBV15 and TRBJ1-6): DAMVIQNPRYQVTQFGKPVTLSCSQTLNHNVMYWYQQKSSQAPKLLFHYYDKDFNNEADTPDNFQSRRPNTSFCFLDIRSPGLGDTAMYLCATKGTGHNSPLHFGNGTRLTVT.

The chain combines TRBV6-1 with TRBJ1-5; TRBD1 matches 8 bases. Germline lookup yields CDR1 MNHNS and CDR2 SASEGT. After removal of 10 bases from V and 0 bases from J, the junction contained 5 bases not matched to a gene. The CDR3 has 14 residues. The DNA for the CDR3 is TGTGCCATCGGGACAGGCGATAGCAATCAGCCCCAGCATTTT. Its protein is CAIGTGDSNQPQHF.

The genes are TRBV7-6 and TRBJ1-2, with D possibly being TRBD1 (6 bases). The CDR3 covers 16 residues. The V gene lost 5 bases and the J gene lost 7 bases, with 23 bases spanning the gap. CDR1 is SGHVS and CDR2 is FNYEAQ in the germline V gene. The CDR3 sequence: CASSRIWGGNSSGYTF. CDR3 in DNA: TGTGCCAGCAGCCGAATCTGGGGGGGCAATTCGAGTGGCTACACCTTC. The full variable domain, with the rest looked up from reference TRBV7-6 and TRBJ1-2, is GAGVSQSPRYKVTKRGQDVALRCDPISGHVSLYWYRQALGQGPEFLTYFNYEAQQDKSGLPNDRFSAERPEGSISTLTIQRTEQRDSAMYRCASSRIWGGNSSGYTFGSGTRLTVV.

This clone was counted once. This CDR3 is CASSQFNRAPGELFF. CDR3 coding DNA: TGCGCCAGCAGCCAATTCAACAGGGCTCCCGGGGAGCTGTTTTTT. The chain carries TRBV4-1 and TRBJ2-2, with a weak D call TRBD1 (6 bases). This CDR3 comprises 15 residues. V was pared by 2 bases and J by 6 bases, with 13 bases between. Germline values: CDR1 MGHRA, CDR2 YSYEKL.

This clone has only one observation. This chain's CDR3 is CASSLPGESYEQYF. The CDR3 bases are TGTGCCAGCAGCTTGCCGGGTGAGTCCTACGAGCAGTACTTC. The V gene is TRBV5-6, the J gene TRBJ2-7, with no clear D. Germline loops: CDR1 SGHDT, CDR2 YYEEEE. V was shortened by 1 base and J by 1 base, with 9 bases between the two germline ends. The CDR3 sequence is 14 residues long.

The rearrangement links TRBV6-5 to TRBJ2-1, with a possible D match to TRBD2 (6 bases). The CDR3 has 16 amino acids. Germline V gene data show CDR1 as MNHEY and CDR2 as SVGAGI. The V end lost 2 bases, the J end lost 1 base, and 12 bases lay between the germline ends. CDR3 loop: CASSYEAGRSYNEQFF. The CDR3 nucleotides are TGTGCCAGCAGTTACGAGGCAGGGAGGTCCTACAATGAGCAGTTCTTC.

This clone was counted between two and nine times. This chain links TRBV7-9 with TRBJ2-2; the match to TRBD1 covers 7 bases. There are 17 residues in the CDR3. The trim removed 3 bases at V and 3 bases at J, leaving 10 bases unmatched. Germline CDR1 and CDR2: SEHNR and FQNEAQ (reference sequence). The CDR3 bases are TGTGCCAGCAGCTTCTTAACAGGGGTCTTAGACACCGGGGAGCTGTTTTTT. Amino acid sequence: CASSFLTGVLDTGELFF.

This clone was seen a handful of times. The chain is built from TRBV11-2 and TRBJ2-7; no definite D call. The germline CDR1 and CDR2 sequences are SGHAT and FQNNGV. V lost 1 base to trimming and J lost 12 bases, with 13 bases between them. This CDR3 is built from 12 residues. CDR3: CASSLVGNGRYF. CDR3 DNA: TGTGCCAGCAGCTTAGTTGGAAATGGGCGGTACTTC.

The rearrangement links TRBV5-4 to TRBJ1-2; TRBD1 might be the D (5 bases). The CDR3 loop spans 18 amino acids. Trimming took off 3 bases at V and 3 bases at J, with 24 bases between the two ends. Germline loops: CDR1 SGHNT, CDR2 YYREEE (reference sequence). CDR3 sequence: CASSSGGITTGRDYGYTF. The CDR3 DNA reads TGTGCCAGCAGCTCGGGGGGGATTACGACGGGGCGCGACTATGGCTACACCTTC.

This sequence joins TRBV9 and TRBJ2-2; 11 nucleotides align to TRBD2. After removal of 1 base from V and 1 base from J, the junction contained 6 bases not matched to a gene. The CDR3 sequence is 18 residues long. Germline V gives CDR1 SGDLS, CDR2 YYNGEE. CDR3 bases: TGTGCCAGCAGCGTATCGTGGGGACTAGCGGTGAACACCGGGGAGCTGTTTTTT. Its translation: CASSVSWGLAVNTGELFF.

The rearrangement joins TRBV11-2 to TRBJ2-5; the match to TRBD2 covers 8 bases. The CDR3 extends over 15 amino acids. Losses at the gene ends were 3 bases for V and 4 bases for J; bases not matched to a gene: 7. The germline V gene encodes CDR1 SGHAT and CDR2 FQNNGV. DNA for the CDR3: TGTGCCAGCAGCTTTATCGGGGGGGGCGGAGAGACCCAGTACTTC. Translated, it gives CASSFIGGGGETQYF.

This clone has only one observation. The V and J genes are TRBV12-5 and TRBJ1-2; D perhaps matches TRBD1 (5 bases). Germline loops: CDR1 LGHNT, CDR2 FRNRAP. V lost 3 bases and J 0 bases, leaving 17 bases between the germline ends. This CDR3 is built from 17 residues. The CDR3 loop reads CASGLPGTIGTNYGYTF. CDR3 sequence (DNA): TGTGCTAGTGGTTTACCGGGGACTATCGGGACTAACTATGGCTACACCTTC.

The chain combines TRBV9 with TRBJ2-2; 7 positions agree with TRBD1. The CDR3 loop spans 15 amino acids. Per germline, CDR1 SGDLS and CDR2 YYNGEE. V gave up 8 bases and J gave up 4 bases; unmatched junction bases: 11. This CDR3 reads CARQSQQGPTGELFF. Written as DNA, the CDR3 is TGTGCCAGACAAAGCCAACAGGGGCCCACCGGGGAGCTGTTTTTT.

The chain recombines TRBV14 with TRBJ1-2, with D unclear. Trimming removed 4 bases at V and 4 bases at J, with 16 bases between. In germline, CDR1 is SGHDN, CDR2 FVKESK. The CDR3 sequence is 15 residues long. CDR3 DNA sequence: TGTGCCAGCAGCCGAGACGGGAGGGAGGCCTATGGCTACACCTTC. Protein sequence: CASSRDGREAYGYTF.

The chain joins TRBV9 to TRBJ2-1; 8 nucleotides line up with TRBD2. This CDR3 is 15 amino acids long. Germline CDR1 reads SGDLS; CDR2 reads YYNGEE. The trim removed 2 bases at V and 3 bases at J, leaving 4 bases unmatched. CDR3 protein: CASSVGGGFYNEQFF. In DNA form, the CDR3 reads TGTGCCAGCAGCGTTGGCGGGGGGTTCTACAATGAGCAGTTCTTC.

The chain links TRBV4-1 to TRBJ2-5, with 7 positions matching TRBD2. This CDR3 comprises 15 residues. Trimming took 1 base from V and 2 from J; bases not matched to a gene: 4. Germline V gives CDR1 MGHRA, CDR2 YSYEKL. The CDR3 bases are TGCGCCAGCAGCCAAGGAGCGGGAATGCAAGAGACCCAGTACTTC. Its translation is CASSQGAGMQETQYF.

The chain has TRBV7-9 and TRBJ1-2; D might be TRBD1 (5 bases). Trimming left V 5 bases short and J 2 bases short, with 15 bases between. Germline loops: CDR1 SEHNR, CDR2 FQNEAQ (reference sequence). The CDR3 contains 15 residues. CDR3: CASSGAWTPNYGYTF. CDR3 nucleotides: TGTGCCAGCAGCGGAGCGTGGACACCGAACTATGGCTACACCTTC.

V gene TRBV6-5 combines with J gene TRBJ1-4; TRBD1 matches 7 bases. CDR1 MNHEY and CDR2 SVGAGI come from the germline V gene. The CDR3 has 16 amino acids. Trimming cost V 3 bases and J 3 bases; bases outside gene matches: 7. CDR3: CASSYDREGANEKLFF. In nucleotides, the CDR3 is TGTGCCAGCAGTTATGACAGGGAAGGGGCTAATGAAAAACTGTTTTTT.

CDR3 nucleotides: TGTGCCAGCTTTCCACGAGGACAGGGGTTGAACACTGAAGCTTTCTTT. This translates into CASFPRGQGLNTEAFF. The chain recombines TRBV6-6 with TRBJ1-1, with 9 nucleotides matching TRBD1. The junction had 10 bases not matched to a gene; V was cut back by 8 bases and J by 0 bases. The germline gives CDR1 MNHNY, CDR2 SVGAGI (reference sequence). The CDR3 has 16 amino acids.

The chain is built from TRBV7-2 and TRBJ1-5; no reliable D call. Trimming removed 1 base from V and 4 bases from J, with 14 bases in between. The CDR3 extends over 16 amino acids. From germline, CDR1 is SGHTA and CDR2 FQGNSA. CDR3 in DNA: TGTGCCAGCAGCTTAGAGCAGCCTAGAATTAATCAGCCCCAGCATTTT. Its translation is CASSLEQPRINQPQHF.

V usage is TRBV9 and J usage is TRBJ2-1, with D unclear. CDR3 length: 11 amino acids. Trimming took off 3 bases at V and 7 bases at J, with 5 bases between the two ends. The germline V gene encodes CDR1 SGDLS and CDR2 YYNGEE. The CDR3 DNA is TGTGCCAGCAGCGGCGAAAATGAGCAGTTCTTC. Its protein is CASSGENEQFF.